Listed here is a single TCR beta chain. There are many counts of this clone. It has no known antigen specificity. Base qualities are missing; no much larger clone stands one base away. This specimen comes from a study of beta chain features in type 1 diabetes listed by TCRdb under 2018. In the study overall: No differences in mean age, gender distribution, total cell number or subset yield were found between patients and healthy donors. A total of around 110,000,000 sorted cells were examined across all samples, and RNA yield correlated strongly with the number of cells per subset. The study compared the TCRB repertoires of sorted circulating CD4+ T cell subsets in recently diagnosed type 1 diabetes patients with those in matched healthy donors. Naive and central memory subsets were obtained from all 30 or so donors, but regulatory and stem cell-like memory subsets were isolated from only 8 patients and roughly 8 healthy donors.

The CDR3 starts with the cysteine, ends with the phenylalanine, and has 15 residues. The kept DNA is CDR3 alone, 45 bases in frame from the first base. Trimming accounts for 7 bases at V and 7 bases at J, while the number of junction bases matched to no gene is 5. CDR1 and CDR2, looked up from the germline V gene, are MDHEN and SYDVKM. A single peripheral blood draw of approximately 0.11 L on average was collected from each donor into heparinised tubes. A BD FACSAria II and a panel including CD45RO, CCR7, CD25, CD127, CD95 and CD27 were used to sort naive, central memory, regulatory and stem cell-like memory CD4+ T cells. All sorted populations exceeded 95% purity. Right away, PBMCs were isolated by Lymphoprep density gradient centrifugation and were stained directly, with no culture step. To minimize batch effects, samples were stained and sorted in pairs, one healthy donor with one patient per experiment.

General study outcomes and caveats: In all four CD4+ subsets, TCRB CDR3 length was moderately but significantly shorter in type 1 diabetes patients. Shorter templates might have been favored by PCR, but patient and control samples were amplified and corrected together, so both groups would have been affected equally by any skew. Fewer insertions and more nucleotide deletions at VDJ recombination sites were observed in patients with type 1 diabetes, implying thymic rearrangement abnormalities. Naive, central memory and regulatory TCRB repertoires appeared to be more similar among patients than among healthy donors. HLA sub-analyses involved small numbers of individuals, so any influence of HLA type on TCRB rearrangement remained unresolved. Because cDNA was sequenced instead of genomic DNA, activated cells with high expression could be over-represented, although the groups did not differ in activation or CD3 levels.

The entire isolated RNA was reverse transcribed using the High Capacity cDNA Reverse Transcription Kit, and thus expressed TCRB transcripts were sequenced. Deep immunoSEQ sequencing was applied to naive, central memory and regulatory T cell samples, giving an average of roughly 3.5 million total reads per sample. Sorted cells were lysed in RLT buffer, and RNA was extracted using DNase-treated RNeasy Micro or Mini kits according to cell number. Each cell subset was processed on its own to prevent cross-contamination, while patient and healthy donor samples were processed together. The immunoSEQ multiplex PCR was used to amplify TCRB sequences from cDNA, yielding 87-bp fragments that span the CDR3 region. The amplicons were sequenced using the Illumina HiSeq platform. In the source study's methods: PCR bias was computationally corrected using synthetic template baselines, reads within Hamming distance 2 were collapsed, and singletons that could not be merged were discarded. By aligning reads against IMGT, V, D and J genes, CDR3 length, and insertions or deletions at six rearrangement sites were assigned. Within each subset, clonotype counts were normalized to the number of sorted cells before true diversity and Gini coefficients were calculated with the tcR R package. Repertoire sharing was quantified using the overlap coefficient calculated on TCRB nucleotide sequences. The clones in this table, taken by TCRdb from immuneACCESS, are in-frame only. Not every clone is retained; where verified, under half of the shortfall comes from an unresolved V gene, and the cause of the rest is unknown. V and J calls and clone size are given by that table; D and trimming were obtained from the DNA. Here the sample has under 300,000 clones; roughly 30% occur a single time. Under 5% of the sample is in the top ten clones.

The specimen sequenced was central memory CD4+ T cells from blood. This receptor was identified in a man aged 25-40 years in good health. The sequence links TRBV28 to TRBJ2-2, with TRBD2 matching 14 junction bases. Read as DNA, the sequence is TGTGCCAGCACACCGGGACTAGCGGGGGACGGGGAGCTGTTTTTT. This yields the protein CASTPGLAGDGELFF.